The clone carrying this T cell receptor beta chain has just a few counts. What it binds is unknown. This record belongs to a study of CD8 T cells in ankylosing spondylitis. Regarding the study as a whole: There was reportedly significant enrichment of clones that were disease-linked in matched ankylosing spondylitis synovial fluid.

V lost 5 bases to trimming and J lost 4 bases, with 9 bases between them. The CDR3 covers 12 residues. Per the germline V gene, CDR1 is LGHDT and CDR2 is YNNKEL (reference sequence). Libraries of TCR beta came from quantitative 5'-RACE with molecular barcodes. TCRdb reprocessed the 5' RACE reads via MiXCR and lists one record per CDR3 protein. This sample has a few hundred thousand distinct CDR3 sequences, with about 9.9% found just once. V and J are TRBV3-1 and TRBJ2-7; D call uncertain. The specimen was blood, either unsorted or a sorted T cell fraction (not recorded which). This TCR came from a female donor with ankylosing spondylitis or in good health (not recorded which). The CDR3 DNA is TGTGCCAGCAGCTCGTCCCTTTACGAGCAGTACTTC. The encoded protein is CASSSSLYEQYF.